This T cell receptor (beta chain) was sequenced in a study of blood T cell repertoires in COVID-19. Clones were read by immunoSEQ multiplex PCR, and TCRdb kept only the in-frame ones, dropping some. The data show 220,000 or so clones, about four fifths seen once. CDR1 SGHVS and CDR2 FQNEAQ come from the germline V gene. The CDR3 is 18 residues long. V trimming: 4 bases; J trimming: 4 bases; junction bases outside the gene matches: 12. The sample holds one count of this clone. This TCR was sampled from a woman between 35 and 50 years old with acute COVID-19. The chain joins TRBV7-8 to TRBJ2-2, with 10 bases that match TRBD1. Specimen: PBMCs or T cells enriched from blood (not recorded which). For the CDR3, the DNA is TGTGCCAGCAGCTCCGAGCCCGGGACAGGGGCGAGCACCGGGGAGCTGTTTTTT. Translated, it gives CASSSEPGTGASTGELFF.